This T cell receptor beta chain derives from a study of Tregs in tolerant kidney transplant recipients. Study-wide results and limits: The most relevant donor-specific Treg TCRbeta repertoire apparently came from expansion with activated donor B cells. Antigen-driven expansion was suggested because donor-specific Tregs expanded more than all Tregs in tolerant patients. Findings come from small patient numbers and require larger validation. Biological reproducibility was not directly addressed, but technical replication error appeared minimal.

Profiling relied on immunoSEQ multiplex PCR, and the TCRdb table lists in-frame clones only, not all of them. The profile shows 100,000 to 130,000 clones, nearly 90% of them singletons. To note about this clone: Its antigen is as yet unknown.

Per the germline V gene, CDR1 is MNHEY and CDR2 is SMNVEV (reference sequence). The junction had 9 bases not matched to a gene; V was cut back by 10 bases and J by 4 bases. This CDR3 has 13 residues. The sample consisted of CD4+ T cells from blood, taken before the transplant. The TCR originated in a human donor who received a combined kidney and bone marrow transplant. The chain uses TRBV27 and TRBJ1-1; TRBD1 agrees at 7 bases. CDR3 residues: CATQTGTTTEAFF. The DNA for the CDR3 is TGTGCCACCCAGACAGGGACCACCACTGAAGCTTTCTTT.